This T cell receptor (beta chain) appears in the sequencing data of a study of blood T cells in healthy people across ages. Combining a sample-barcoded 5' primer with a J-beta primer mix, a second PCR ran for 7 to 11 cycles. TCRdb redid the calling of the 5' RACE reads with MiXCR, one entry per CDR3 protein. The sample records 700,000 or so distinct CDR3 sequences, 22% being singletons. Extracted total RNA amounted to at least 5.5 micrograms for each sample. The sample comprised blood. This TCR came from a man aged 70 or older in good health.

CDR3 nucleotides: TGTGCCAGCAGTTTATCGACTAGCGGGGGACAACTCCAAGAGACCCAGTACTTC. Translating gives CASSLSTSGGQLQETQYF. This chain connects TRBV27 to TRBJ2-5; 12 nucleotides agree with TRBD2. CDR1 and CDR2 from the germline V gene are MNHEY and SMNVEV (reference sequence). CDR3 length: 18 amino acids. The J segment lost 1 base and the V segment lost 0 bases, leaving 6 bases of the junction unmatched.